What follows are 26 T cell receptor beta chains derived from one specimen sequenced in a study of cytomegalovirus exposure and HLA in healthy donors. PCR was performed using 60 Vbeta and 13 Jbeta primers. Sequenced by immunoSEQ multiplex PCR; TCRdb stores in-frame clones only, minus some. Here the sample spans some 160,000 clones, approximately 80% being singletons. The source material was PBMCs. The receptors were sampled from a man aged 50 to 59 in good health and CMV-seropositive.

The V and J genes are TRBV27 and TRBJ2-1; perhaps TRBD2 as D (5 bases). CDR1 and CDR2 (germline): MNHEY, SMNVEV (reference sequence). The CDR3 runs 11 residues. V was clipped by 3 bases and J by 15 bases, with 12 bases between them. DNA for the CDR3: TGTGCCAGCAGTTTTGTGGGAGTTGTGTTCTTC. It specifies CASSFVGVVFF.

The chain uses TRBV11-2 and TRBJ2-3; a weak D match, TRBD2 (5 bases). Trimming cost V 2 bases and J 3 bases, with 18 bases left between them. This CDR3 has 17 amino acids. Per the germline V gene, CDR1 is SGHAT and CDR2 is FQNNGV. The CDR3 DNA reads as TGTGCCAGCAGCTTACTTGCCAACCCGCCGGGGACAGATACGCAGTATTTT. Protein product: CASSLLANPPGTDTQYF.

The gene calls are TRBV13 and TRBJ2-2, with TRBD2 as a possible D gene (6 bases). Germline assignment: CDR1 PRHDT and CDR2 FYEKMQ (reference sequence). There are 18 residues in the CDR3. Trimming removed 1 base from V and 0 bases from J, with 15 bases in between. CDR3 region: CASSLEGGSAANTGELFF. The CDR3 DNA reads as TGTGCCAGCAGCTTAGAGGGAGGAAGTGCCGCGAACACCGGGGAGCTGTTTTTT.

The CDR3 DNA follows: TGTGCCGCCGGCGGGGGGTCCTACGAGCAGTACTTC. Translated, it gives CAAGGGSYEQYF. The chain couples TRBV6-5 to TRBJ2-7; TRBD2 agrees at 8 bases. CDR3 length: 12 residues. The germline V gene encodes CDR1 MNHEY and CDR2 SVGAGI. Losses at the gene ends were 11 bases for V and 1 base for J; bases not matched to a gene: 4.

The chain is built from TRBV15 and TRBJ1-5; D gene unclear. Trimming pared 3 bases from V and 1 base from J, leaving 7 bases between. CDR3 length equals 14 residues. Germline loops: CDR1 LNHNV, CDR2 YYDKDF (reference sequence). The CDR3 sequence is CATSSGSSNQPQHF. CDR3 sequence (DNA): TGTGCCACCAGCAGCGGGTCCAGCAATCAGCCCCAGCATTTT.

The V gene is TRBV21-1, the J gene TRBJ1-6. TRBV21-1 is a documented pseudogene. The CDR3 length is 13 residues. The CDR3 DNA is TGTGCCAGCAGCAAGGAGGGGTTTGGACCCCTCCACTTT. Its protein is CASSKEGFGPLHF.

V is TRBV19 and J is TRBJ2-7; a possible D gene is TRBD1 (6 bases). The CDR3 spans 14 residues. CDR1 LNHDA and CDR2 SQIVND come from the germline V gene (reference sequence). Trimming removed 4 bases at V and 3 bases at J, with 13 bases between. The CDR3 loop reads CASSTHYRVYEQYV. The CDR3 DNA follows: TGTGCCAGTAGTACCCACTACAGGGTCTACGAGCAGTACGTC.

The V call is TRBV7-9, the J call TRBJ2-3, with D unresolved. Germline CDR1 is SEHNR and CDR2 is FQNEAQ (reference sequence). This CDR3 has 12 residues. V gave up 1 base and J gave up 5 bases, with 4 bases separating them. CDR3 residues: CASSLGLDTQYF. CDR3 coding DNA: TGTGCCAGCAGCTTAGGGCTAGATACGCAGTATTTT.

The rearrangement links TRBV19 to TRBJ2-1; 11 nucleotides line up with TRBD2. The CDR3 is 16 amino acids. The trim removed 6 bases at V and 10 bases at J, leaving 14 bases unmatched. From germline, CDR1 is LNHDA and CDR2 SQIVND (reference sequence). The CDR3 DNA follows: TGTGCCAGTAGACTAGCGGGAGTCTGGGGGCATGAGGAGCAGTTCTTC. This translates into CASRLAGVWGHEEQFF. The whole variable domain, remainder taken from reference TRBV19 and TRBJ2-1, is DGGITQSPKYLFRKEGQNVTLSCEQNLNHDAMYWYRQDPGQGLRLIYYSQIVNDFQKGDIAEGYSVSREKKESFPLTVTSAQKNPTAFYLCASRLAGVWGHEEQFFGPGTRLTVL.

The chain carries TRBV18 and TRBJ1-1; the match to TRBD1 covers 10 bases. With V trimmed by 2 bases and J by 7 bases, 7 bases remained unmatched. This CDR3 is 15 amino acids long. The germline V gene encodes CDR1 KGHSH and CDR2 LQKENI. CDR3 amino acids: CASSPKTGGSLEAFF. CDR3 bases: TGTGCCAGCTCACCAAAGACAGGGGGCTCCCTTGAAGCTTTCTTT.

The chain carries TRBV5-1 and TRBJ1-2; 7 nucleotides align to TRBD1. This CDR3 is 15 amino acids long. The germline CDR1 and CDR2 sequences are SGHRS and YFSETQ. V lost 4 bases, J lost 4 bases, and 10 bases stayed unmatched. The CDR3 protein is CASSPRQGAGYGYTF. The CDR3 DNA follows: TGCGCCAGCAGCCCACGACAGGGAGCGGGCTATGGCTACACCTTC. Looking up the rest from reference TRBV5-1 and TRBJ1-2 gives the full variable domain: KAGVTQTPRYLIKTRGQQVTLSCSPISGHRSVSWYQQTPGQGLQFLFEYFSETQRNKGNFPGRFSGRQFSNSRSEMNVSTLELGDSALYLCASSPRQGAGYGYTFGSGTRLTVV.

The chain recombines TRBV2 with TRBJ1-6; D remains unclear. Germline V gene data show CDR1 as SNHLY and CDR2 as FYNNEI. The CDR3 loop spans 12 amino acids. V was cut by 3 bases and J by 13 bases, with 10 bases left in between. The CDR3 DNA reads as TGTGCCAGCAGTGACGGTATAAGTCCCCTCCACTTT. Translated, it gives CASSDGISPLHF.

V usage is TRBV2 and J usage is TRBJ1-2; 8 bases are shared with TRBD1. Germline assignment: CDR1 SNHLY and CDR2 FYNNEI. CDR3 length: 15 amino acids. After removal of 0 bases from V and 4 bases from J, the junction contained 4 bases not matched to a gene. The CDR3: CASSEAGQGTYGYTF. CDR3 DNA: TGTGCCAGCAGTGAAGCCGGACAGGGCACCTATGGCTACACCTTC.

The chain couples TRBV10-2 to TRBJ2-1; 8 nucleotides match TRBD2. The CDR3 contains 16 residues. With 2 bases clipped from V and 2 bases from J, the junction kept 5 bases outside the gene matches. Germline V gene sequence: CDR1 WSHSY, CDR2 SAAADI. This chain's CDR3 is CASSEGGGFAYNEQFF. DNA of the CDR3: TGCGCCAGCAGTGAGGGCGGGGGGTTCGCCTACAATGAGCAGTTCTTC.

The chain combines TRBV5-1 with TRBJ2-7, with D unresolved. The CDR3 contains 12 residues. Trimming took 7 bases from V and 3 from J, leaving 11 bases between them. Germline V gene sequence: CDR1 SGHRS, CDR2 YFSETQ. CDR3 loop: CASVGSSYEQYF. The CDR3 bases are TGCGCCAGCGTGGGTAGCAGCTACGAGCAGTACTTC.

This clone has only one observation. The chain has TRBV6-1 and TRBJ2-1; 9 bases are a match to TRBD1. Germline assignment: CDR1 MNHNS and CDR2 SASEGT. The CDR3 is 13 amino acids. After removal of 5 bases from V and 11 bases from J, the junction contained 7 bases not matched to a gene. The CDR3 loop reads CASSQNRGLQQFF. The CDR3 coding sequence is TGTGCCAGCAGTCAAAACAGGGGGCTCCAGCAGTTCTTC.

This clone was seen more than once but under ten times. The genes are TRBV6-1 and TRBJ1-2, with D possibly TRBD1 on 5 matching bases. Germline CDR1 and CDR2: MNHNS and SASEGT. CDR3 size: 14 residues. Trimming took 8 bases from V and 4 from J, leaving 17 bases between them. CDR3 loop: CASRKEGLSYGYTF. The CDR3 coding sequence is TGTGCCAGCCGGAAGGAGGGACTATCCTATGGCTACACCTTC.

This chain's CDR3 is CASRLRGGGAHEQYV. CDR3 in DNA: TGTGCAAGTCGCTTAAGGGGAGGGGGAGCCCACGAGCAGTACGTC. The gene calls are TRBV12-2 and TRBJ2-7; the table's D call of TRBD2 was not tested on the DNA. TRBV12-2 is a documented pseudogene. This CDR3 is built from 15 residues.

This clone was counted between two and nine times. This chain uses TRBV4-2 with TRBJ2-2; TRBD2 aligns across 13 bases. The germline V gene has CDR1 LGHNA and CDR2 YNFKEQ. The CDR3 runs to 16 residues. The junction had 5 bases not matched to a gene; V was cut back by 4 bases and J by 6 bases. The CDR3 reads CASSPTSGGAPGELFF. CDR3 nucleotide sequence: TGTGCCAGCAGCCCAACTAGCGGGGGGGCTCCCGGGGAGCTGTTTTTT.

The chain couples TRBV6-1 to TRBJ2-5; no clear D gene. Germline assignment: CDR1 MNHNS and CDR2 SASEGT. The CDR3 covers 13 residues. Trimming left V 7 bases short and J 5 bases short, with 14 bases between. The CDR3 loop is CASNGPLFETQYF. CDR3 DNA sequence: TGTGCCAGCAACGGTCCCCTCTTTGAGACCCAGTACTTC.

The chain joins TRBV6-1 to TRBJ1-2, with D tentatively TRBD1 (5 bases). CDR3 size: 15 residues. V shed 2 bases and J shed 6 bases, with 16 bases lying between them. Germline CDR1 is MNHNS and CDR2 is SASEGT. CDR3 nucleotide sequence: TGTGCCAGCAGTGAACCGGGACTTTCGAACCATGGCTACACCTTC. Its protein is CASSEPGLSNHGYTF.

CDR3 sequence reads: CASSGGGYEQFF. The CDR3 nucleotides read TGTGCCAGCTCGGGAGGTGGCTATGAGCAGTTCTTC. The chain links TRBV18 to TRBJ2-1, with a weak D call TRBD2 (6 bases). The CDR3 contains 12 residues. Trimming left V 6 bases short and J 8 bases short, with 11 bases between. Germline assignment: CDR1 KGHSH and CDR2 LQKENI.

V and J are TRBV5-4 and TRBJ2-7; 8 bases fit TRBD1. Germline CDR1 reads SGHNT; CDR2 reads YYREEE (reference sequence). CDR3 size: 13 residues. J gave up 6 bases and V 10 bases, and 12 bases lay outside the gene matches. CDR3 protein: CAFRAQGAFEQYV. CDR3 coding DNA: TGTGCCTTTAGGGCGCAGGGGGCTTTCGAGCAGTACGTC.

V gene TRBV7-9 combines with J gene TRBJ2-1; 7 bases fit TRBD2. CDR1 and CDR2 (germline): SEHNR, FQNEAQ (reference sequence). This CDR3 is 14 amino acids long. V was clipped by 1 base and J by 8 bases; unmatched bases: 5. This CDR3 is CASSLGGGSHEQFF. In DNA form, the CDR3 reads TGTGCCAGCAGCTTAGGTGGCGGGAGTCATGAGCAGTTCTTC.

V gene TRBV9 combines with J gene TRBJ2-7, with D perhaps TRBD1 (6 bases). The CDR3 runs to 16 residues. The germline V gene has CDR1 SGDLS and CDR2 YYNGEE. V lost 3 bases and J lost 0, with 16 bases in between. In DNA form, the CDR3 reads TGTGCCAGCAGCGCGTCCCCGGACAGTTCCTCCTACGAGCAGTACTTC. Protein product: CASSASPDSSSYEQYF.

The chain has TRBV19 and TRBJ1-1, with 8 bases identical to TRBD1. The junction had 9 bases not matched to a gene; V was cut back by 11 bases and J by 1 base. This CDR3 comprises 14 residues. Germline loops: CDR1 LNHDA, CDR2 SQIVND (reference sequence). For the CDR3, the DNA is TGTGCCTCAGCTGGGGACAGGAGGAACACTGAAGCTTTCTTT. Translated, it gives CASAGDRRNTEAFF.